The 26 T cell receptor beta chains below come from one sample, sequenced in a study of PD-1 blockade in classical Hodgkin lymphoma. Every patient relapsed after autologous stem cell transplantation, and brentuximab vedotin exposure varied. The method was immunoSEQ multiplex PCR; TCRdb's version includes in-frame clones alone and lacks a portion of them. The sample has about 39,000 clones; approximately 69% are singletons. The sample consisted of peripheral blood mononuclear cells (PBMCs), taken before the second cycle of nivolumab. The receptors derive from a human donor with classical Hodgkin lymphoma.

In this sample, this clone turned up a few times. The J gene is TRBJ2-7, the V gene TRBV20-1; D gene ambiguous. Germline V gene lookup returns CDR1 DFQATT and CDR2 SNEGSKA (reference sequence). The V gene lost 2 bases and the J gene lost 6 bases, with 8 bases spanning the gap. The length of the CDR3 is 11 residues. In nucleotides, the CDR3 is TGCAGTGCTAGATCGCAGGTCGAGCAGTACTTC. Its translation: CSARSQVEQYF.

This chain connects TRBV6-5 to TRBJ2-7, with D unclear. The CDR3 has 11 amino acids. The ends were cut back, 3 bases at V and 7 bases at J, with 7 bases in the middle. The V gene's germline CDR1 is MNHEY and CDR2 SVGAGI. The CDR3 coding sequence is TGTGCCAGCAGTTATCTGGGAGAGCAGTACTTC. Its protein product is CASSYLGEQYF.

This rearrangement joins TRBV4-2 to TRBJ2-7; a possible D gene is TRBD2 (6 bases). In germline, CDR1 is LGHNA, CDR2 YNFKEQ. V gave up 1 base and J gave up 1 base, with 11 bases separating them. The CDR3 totals 15 residues. The CDR3: CASSQGTTYSYEQYF. DNA of the CDR3: TGTGCCAGCAGCCAAGGGACTACCTATTCCTACGAGCAGTACTTC.

This clone was seen repeatedly, ten times or more. The CDR3 reads CASSPLDTLYGYTF. For the CDR3, the DNA is TGTGCCAGCAGCCCCCTCGACACACTCTATGGCTACACCTTC. V is TRBV5-4 and J is TRBJ1-2; D is unresolved. The CDR3 has 14 amino acids. Trimming took off 4 bases at V and 4 bases at J, with 14 bases between the two ends. Germline V CDR1 and CDR2: SGHNT, YYREEE (reference sequence).

The chain uses TRBV5-1 and TRBJ1-5; no clear D. V dropped 0 bases and J dropped 3 bases, with 10 bases sitting between them. CDR1 SGHRS and CDR2 YFSETQ come from the germline V gene. There are 15 residues in the CDR3. CDR3 sequence reads: CASSLGGLDNQPQHF. DNA for the CDR3: TGCGCCAGCAGCTTGGGAGGGTTGGACAATCAGCCCCAGCATTTT.

The V gene is TRBV28, the J gene TRBJ2-1; the match to TRBD1 covers 10 bases. CDR1 is MDHEN, CDR2 SYDVKM, per germline. CDR3 length equals 16 residues. V dropped 2 bases and J dropped 4; count of bases not matched to a gene: 5. CDR3 region: CASSLIGQGDYNEQFF. CDR3 nucleotides: TGTGCCAGCAGTTTAATAGGACAGGGGGATTACAATGAGCAGTTCTTC. Drawing the rest from reference TRBV28 and TRBJ2-1, the complete variable domain is DVKVTQSSRYLVKRTGEKVFLECVQDMDHENMFWYRQDPGLGLRLIYFSYDVKMKEKGDIPEGYSVSREKKERFSLILESASTNQTSMYLCASSLIGQGDYNEQFFGPGTRLTVL.

V usage is TRBV11-2 and J usage is TRBJ2-1; the match to TRBD2 covers 8 bases. V lost 2 bases and J lost 8; bases outside the gene matches: 14. Germline assignment: CDR1 SGHAT and CDR2 FQNNGV. The CDR3 consists of 17 residues. The CDR3 region is CASSLLGRSGRFYEQFF. CDR3 nucleotide sequence: TGTGCCAGCAGCTTACTTGGACGCAGCGGGAGATTCTATGAGCAGTTCTTC.

The chain recombines TRBV5-1 with TRBJ1-1, with D maybe TRBD1 (6 bases). Trimming stripped 0 bases from V and 0 bases from J, with 18 bases between. Germline V CDR1 and CDR2: SGHRS, YFSETQ. This CDR3 is built from 18 residues. CDR3 in amino acids: CASSLGVRRGLMNTEAFF. CDR3 sequence (DNA): TGCGCCAGCAGCTTGGGGGTCCGCAGGGGACTAATGAACACTGAAGCTTTCTTT.

This clone was recorded a few times. This chain joins TRBV12-5 and TRBJ1-1; the D is unclear. The CDR3 totals 13 residues. V was pared by 1 base and J by 1 base, with 4 bases between. Germline CDR1 reads LGHNT; CDR2 reads FRNRAP. The CDR3 sequence: CASGLEPNTEAFF. In DNA, the CDR3 is TGTGCTAGTGGTTTGGAGCCGAACACTGAAGCTTTCTTT.

The V call is TRBV30, the J call TRBJ1-2; D possibly corresponds to TRBD1 (5 bases). The ends were cut back, 0 bases at V and 5 bases at J, with 13 bases in the middle. Per the germline V gene, CDR1 is GTSNPN and CDR2 is SVGIG (reference sequence). The CDR3 extends over 14 amino acids. The CDR3 spells CAWSVGSGPYGYTF. CDR3 in DNA: TGTGCCTGGAGTGTAGGGTCAGGGCCATATGGCTACACCTTC.

A single count supports this clone. This chain connects TRBV19 to TRBJ2-1; TRBD1 matches 7 bases. V shed 3 bases, J shed 3 bases, and the junction held 5 bases outside the gene matches. CDR1 is LNHDA and CDR2 is SQIVND in the germline V gene (reference sequence). The CDR3 covers 15 residues. The CDR3 DNA follows: TGTGCCAGTAGTATCGGGACAGACCACTACAATGAGCAGTTCTTC. Translation gives CASSIGTDHYNEQFF.

This clone was counted a single time. The rearrangement links TRBV7-9 to TRBJ2-5; 11 nucleotides match TRBD2. J lost 3 bases, V lost 1 base, and 1 base had no gene match. Germline V gene lookup returns CDR1 SEHNR and CDR2 FQNEAQ (reference sequence). The CDR3 covers 15 residues. The CDR3 loop reads CASSLVAGGKETQYF. In nucleotides, the CDR3 is TGTGCCAGCAGCTTAGTAGCGGGGGGGAAAGAGACCCAGTACTTC.

The chain joins TRBV10-3 to TRBJ1-1, with D tentatively TRBD1 (5 bases). V dropped 0 bases and J dropped 0 bases, with 8 bases sitting between them. The CDR3 length is 15 residues. Germline CDR1 and CDR2: ENHRY and SYGVKD. CDR3 coding DNA: TGTGCCATCAGTGAGTCGGGGGGGATGAACACTGAAGCTTTCTTT. This sequence encodes CAISESGGMNTEAFF.

V gene TRBV18 combines with J gene TRBJ1-5; 7 bases are a match to TRBD1. Germline V CDR1 and CDR2: KGHSH, LQKENI. This CDR3 spans 14 amino acids. Unmatched junction bases numbered 5, after V lost 6 bases and J lost 3 bases. The CDR3 coding sequence is TGTGCCAGCTCGTTCGGGACAGCCAATCAGCCCCAGCATTTT. Its translation is CASSFGTANQPQHF.

V usage is TRBV7-8 and J usage is TRBJ2-3; a weak D match, TRBD2 (5 bases). CDR1 is SGHVS and CDR2 is FQNEAQ in the germline V gene. CDR3 length equals 12 residues. V lost 3 bases, J lost 8 bases, and 9 bases lay in between. The CDR3 reads CASSLVRGTQYF. The CDR3 DNA is TGTGCCAGCAGCTTGGTCCGGGGTACGCAGTATTTT.

This chain links TRBV2 with TRBJ1-1; D is undetermined. This CDR3 comprises 14 residues. The germline CDR1 and CDR2 sequences are SNHLY and FYNNEI. V lost 3 bases and J 4 bases, leaving 12 bases between the germline ends. CDR3 protein: CASSEGLWGTEAFF. The CDR3 DNA follows: TGTGCCAGCAGTGAGGGTCTATGGGGCACTGAAGCTTTCTTT.

The V and J genes are TRBV5-1 and TRBJ2-2; D is unresolved. Germline V CDR1 and CDR2: SGHRS, YFSETQ. This CDR3 spans 15 amino acids. The V gene lost 6 bases and the J gene lost 0 bases, with 12 bases spanning the gap. CDR3: CASNPGFANTGELFF. In DNA, the CDR3 is TGCGCCAGCAATCCAGGATTCGCGAACACCGGGGAGCTGTTTTTT.

The table lists this clone with a few counts. V and J are TRBV2 and TRBJ2-7; D is ambiguous. Germline loops: CDR1 SNHLY, CDR2 FYNNEI. The CDR3 has 13 amino acids. Trimming left V 3 bases short and J 1 base short, with 7 bases between. In DNA, the CDR3 is TGTGCCAGCAGTGATGCCAGATCCTACGAGCAGTACTTC. This gives the protein CASSDARSYEQYF.

This clone was seen a handful of times. The chain couples TRBV5-1 to TRBJ1-2; 8 bases match TRBD1. The CDR3 extends over 16 amino acids. The germline V gene encodes CDR1 SGHRS and CDR2 YFSETQ. The ends lost 0 bases at V and 1 base at J; junction bases unmatched: 5. For the CDR3, the DNA is TGCGCCAGCAGCTTGGGAGGGACAGGATATAACTATGGCTACACCTTC. Translating it yields CASSLGGTGYNYGYTF. The entire variable domain, with the rest obtained from reference TRBV5-1 and TRBJ1-2, is as follows: KAGVTQTPRYLIKTRGQQVTLSCSPISGHRSVSWYQQTPGQGLQFLFEYFSETQRNKGNFPGRFSGRQFSNSRSEMNVSTLELGDSALYLCASSLGGTGYNYGYTFGSGTRLTVV.

The genes are TRBV11-3 and TRBJ2-2; D ambiguous. Between the trimmed V and J ends, which lost 0 bases and 3 bases, there was a span of 2 bases. Germline CDR1 SGHNT, CDR2 YENEEA. This CDR3 is built from 13 residues. CDR3 loop: CASSLEYTGELFF. The CDR3 DNA sequence: TGTGCCAGCAGCTTAGAATACACCGGGGAGCTGTTTTTT.

V usage is TRBV5-4 and J usage is TRBJ1-2, with TRBD1 matching over 7 bases. The CDR3 runs 13 residues. CDR1 SGHNT and CDR2 YYREEE come from the germline V gene (reference sequence). Unmatched junction bases numbered 1, after V lost 1 base and J lost 4 bases. The CDR3 loop is CASSLWTGYGYTF. The CDR3 bases are TGTGCCAGCAGCTTGTGGACAGGCTATGGCTACACCTTC.

The rearrangement joins TRBV5-6 to TRBJ2-3; unclear D gene. The CDR3 is 14 amino acids. Trimming shortened V by 0 bases and J by 0 bases, and 5 bases separated the two germline ends. The germline gives CDR1 SGHDT, CDR2 YYEEEE. The CDR3 reads CASSLVVSTDTQYF. The CDR3 nucleotides are TGTGCCAGCAGCTTGGTAGTTAGCACAGATACGCAGTATTTT.

The J gene is TRBJ2-5, the V gene TRBV27; D remains ambiguous. The germline CDR1 and CDR2 sequences are MNHEY and SMNVEV (reference sequence). This CDR3 has 13 amino acids. V lost 6 bases to trimming and J lost 4 bases, with 12 bases between them. The DNA of the CDR3 is TGTGCCAGCAGACCATCGGGTATAGAGACCCAGTACTTC. This encodes CASRPSGIETQYF.

This chain joins TRBV11-2 and TRBJ2-5; possibly TRBD2 for D (7 bases). Trimming removed 5 bases at V and 5 bases at J, with 9 bases between. Germline V CDR1 and CDR2: SGHAT, FQNNGV. The CDR3 covers 12 residues. The CDR3 sequence: CASSRGGETQYF. CDR3 in DNA: TGTGCCAGCAGCAGGGGGGGGGAGACCCAGTACTTC.

The chain couples TRBV2 to TRBJ1-2; the D gene is possibly TRBD1 (5 bases). The V gene lost 2 bases and the J gene lost 7 bases, with 8 bases spanning the gap. Germline V CDR1 and CDR2: SNHLY, FYNNEI. The CDR3 runs to 12 residues. The CDR3 nucleotides read TGTGCCAGCAGTGAACAGGGTTTTGGCTACACCTTC. Its translation is CASSEQGFGYTF.

The chain carries TRBV19 and TRBJ1-2, with D hard to call. The CDR3 extends over 17 amino acids. V was trimmed by 3 bases and J by 1 base, leaving 18 bases between them. CDR1 is LNHDA, CDR2 SQIVND, per germline (reference sequence). DNA of the CDR3: TGTGCCAGTAGTATGATTTCTCGGAGCACATTTAACTATGGCTACACCTTC. Its translation: CASSMISRSTFNYGYTF. Full variable domain (remainder filled in from reference TRBV19 and TRBJ1-2): DGGITQSPKYLFRKEGQNVTLSCEQNLNHDAMYWYRQDPGQGLRLIYYSQIVNDFQKGDIAEGYSVSREKKESFPLTVTSAQKNPTAFYLCASSMISRSTFNYGYTFGSGTRLTVV.